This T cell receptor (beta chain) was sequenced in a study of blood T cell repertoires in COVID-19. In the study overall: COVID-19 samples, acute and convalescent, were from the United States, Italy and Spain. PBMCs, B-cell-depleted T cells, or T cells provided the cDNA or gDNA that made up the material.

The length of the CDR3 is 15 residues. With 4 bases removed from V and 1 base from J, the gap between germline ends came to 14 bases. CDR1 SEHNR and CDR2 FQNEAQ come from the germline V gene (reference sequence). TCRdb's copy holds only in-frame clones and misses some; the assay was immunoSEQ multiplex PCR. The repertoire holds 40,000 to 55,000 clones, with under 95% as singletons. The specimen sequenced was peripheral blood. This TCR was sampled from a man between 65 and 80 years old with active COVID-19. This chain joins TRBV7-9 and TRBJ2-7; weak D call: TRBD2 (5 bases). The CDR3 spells CASSYEGERSYEQYF. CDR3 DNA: TGTGCCAGCAGCTACGAGGGTGAAAGATCCTACGAGCAGTACTTC.